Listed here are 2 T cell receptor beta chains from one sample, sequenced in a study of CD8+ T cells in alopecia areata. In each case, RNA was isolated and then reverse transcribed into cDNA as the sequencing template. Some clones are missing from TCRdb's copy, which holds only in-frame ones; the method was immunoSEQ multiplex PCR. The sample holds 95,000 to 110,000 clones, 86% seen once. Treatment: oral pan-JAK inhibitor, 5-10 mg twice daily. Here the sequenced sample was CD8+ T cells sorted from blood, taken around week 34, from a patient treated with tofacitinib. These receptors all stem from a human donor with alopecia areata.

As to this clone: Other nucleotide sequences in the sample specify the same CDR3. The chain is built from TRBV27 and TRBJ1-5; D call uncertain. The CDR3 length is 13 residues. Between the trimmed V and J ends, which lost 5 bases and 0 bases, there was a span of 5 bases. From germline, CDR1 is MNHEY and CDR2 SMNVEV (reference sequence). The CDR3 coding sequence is TGTGCCAGCAGTCGCTATAGCAATCAGCCCCAGCATTTT. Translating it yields CASSRYSNQPQHF.

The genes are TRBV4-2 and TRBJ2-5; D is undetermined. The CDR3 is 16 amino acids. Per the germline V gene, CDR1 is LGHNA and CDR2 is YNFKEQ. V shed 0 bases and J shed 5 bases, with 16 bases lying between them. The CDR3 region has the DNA TGTGCCAGCAGCCAAGAAGTCCCTGGGGTGGGCGAGACCCAGTACTTC. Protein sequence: CASSQEVPGVGETQYF.